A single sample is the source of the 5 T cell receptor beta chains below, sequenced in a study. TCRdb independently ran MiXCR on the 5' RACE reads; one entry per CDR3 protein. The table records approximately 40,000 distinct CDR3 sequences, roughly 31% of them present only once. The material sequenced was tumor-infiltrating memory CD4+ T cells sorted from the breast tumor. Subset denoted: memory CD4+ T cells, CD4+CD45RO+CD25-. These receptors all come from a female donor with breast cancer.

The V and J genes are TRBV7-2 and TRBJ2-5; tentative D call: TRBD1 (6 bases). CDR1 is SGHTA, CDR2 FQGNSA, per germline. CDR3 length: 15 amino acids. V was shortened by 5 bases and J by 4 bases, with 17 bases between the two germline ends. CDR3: CASSPIDRSLETQYF. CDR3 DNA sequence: TGTGCCAGCAGCCCCATCGACAGGTCGCTAGAGACCCAGTACTTC.

CDR3 protein: CASSLSVSKYEQYF. CDR3 DNA: TGCGCCAGCAGCTTGTCGGTTTCGAAGTACGAGCAGTACTTC. The gene calls are TRBV5-1 and TRBJ2-7; unclear D gene. V was trimmed by 1 base and J by 4 bases, leaving 12 bases between them. The CDR3 is 14 amino acids. CDR1 and CDR2 (germline): SGHRS, YFSETQ.

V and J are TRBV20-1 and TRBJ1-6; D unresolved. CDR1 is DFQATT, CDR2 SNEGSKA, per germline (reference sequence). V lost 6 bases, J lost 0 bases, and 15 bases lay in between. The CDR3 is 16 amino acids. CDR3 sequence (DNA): TGCAGTGCGAAAGGCAAAGGTAGCTCCTATAATTCACCCCTCCACTTT. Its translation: CSAKGKGSSYNSPLHF.

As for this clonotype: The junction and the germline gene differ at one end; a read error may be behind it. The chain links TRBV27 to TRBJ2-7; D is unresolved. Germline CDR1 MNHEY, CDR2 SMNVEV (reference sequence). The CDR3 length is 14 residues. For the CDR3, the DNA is TGTACCAGCAGTCCTGCAGTATCCTCCTACGAGCAGTACTTC. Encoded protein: CTSSPAVSSYEQYF.

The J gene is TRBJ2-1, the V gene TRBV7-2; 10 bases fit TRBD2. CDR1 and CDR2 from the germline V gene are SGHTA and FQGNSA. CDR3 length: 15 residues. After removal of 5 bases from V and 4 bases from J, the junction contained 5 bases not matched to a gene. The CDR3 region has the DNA TGTGCCAGCAGCGAGAAGACTAGCGGGTACAATGAGCAGTTCTTC. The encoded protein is CASSEKTSGYNEQFF.